Below, one T cell receptor beta chain is given with its context. Its antigen is unknown. The data originate from a study of human versus mouse CDR3 diversity and MHC coevolution. The wider study: Valid reads per sample ranged from about 0.6 x 10^7 to 1.7 x 10^7. General study points: Human T cells were selected on over 5 MHC II alleles. Compared with mice, human CDR3s carried more deletions and insertions on average.

Produced via immunoSEQ multiplex PCR; TCRdb's table is partial and in-frame only. The profile shows about 77,000 clones, 85% to 95% of them singletons. The CDR3 sequence is 16 residues long. Trimming removed 4 bases from V and 3 bases from J; junction bases left unmatched: 11. The V gene's germline CDR1 is LNHDA and CDR2 SQIVND (reference sequence). The chain is built from TRBV19 and TRBJ2-7, with 8 bases fitting TRBD1. The TCR originated in a person between 30 and 69 years old in good health. Sequencing was done on a sample of naive CD4+ T cells from blood. The subset denotes: CD45RO-negative CD62L-positive naive CD4 T cells. CDR3 protein: CASSTTWTGSYYEQYF. In DNA form, the CDR3 reads TGTGCCAGTAGTACCACGTGGACAGGGTCGTACTACGAGCAGTACTTC.